The TCR beta chain under discussion was sequenced for a study of T-cell memory formation after mild COVID-19. The overall study: The two donors had largely donor-specific TCR clusters.

In the case of this clonotype: What it binds is unknown.

The length of the CDR3 is 12 residues. Germline CDR1 and CDR2: MNHEY and SVGEGT. The ends were cut back, 10 bases at V and 3 bases at J, with 13 bases in the middle. 5'RACE with constant-segment primers yielded barcoded, UMI-tagged TCR alpha and TCR beta cDNA libraries. Each CDR3 protein gets one entry after TCRdb re-called the 5' RACE reads with MiXCR. The sample has more than 200,000 distinct CDR3 sequences; around 15% are singletons. General observations from the study: Clones contracting across day 15 to 85 had a balanced CD4/CD8 profile; later expanding clones leaned CD4+.

The chain has TRBV6-2 or TRBV6-3 and TRBJ2-7; a weak D match, TRBD1 (6 bases). This receptor was identified in a young man who had mild COVID-19 (a few samples of this study predate the infection). Cell type and time point are not known. Material: PBMCs or a T cell subset sorted from them (not recorded which). CDR3 sequence reads: CATGGQLYEQYV. CDR3 nucleotide sequence: TGTGCCACCGGCGGACAGCTCTACGAGCAGTACGTC.